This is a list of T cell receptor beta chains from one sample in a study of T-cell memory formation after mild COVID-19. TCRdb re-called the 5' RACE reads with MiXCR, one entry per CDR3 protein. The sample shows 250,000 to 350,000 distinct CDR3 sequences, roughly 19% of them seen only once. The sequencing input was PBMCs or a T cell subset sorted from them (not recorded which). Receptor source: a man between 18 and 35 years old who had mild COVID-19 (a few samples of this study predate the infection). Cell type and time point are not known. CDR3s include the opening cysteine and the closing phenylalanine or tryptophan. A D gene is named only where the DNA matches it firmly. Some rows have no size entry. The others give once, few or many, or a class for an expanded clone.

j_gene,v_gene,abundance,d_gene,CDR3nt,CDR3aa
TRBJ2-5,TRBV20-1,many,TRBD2,TGCAGCGCCGGGACTAGCCCTGATGGAGGGACCCAGTACTTC,CSAGTSPDGGTQYF
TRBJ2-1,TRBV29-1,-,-,TGCAGCGCCCGGGTCAATGAGCAGTTCTTC,CSARVNEQFF
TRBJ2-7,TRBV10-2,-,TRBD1,TGCGCCAGCAGTGAAACCCCGGGACAGGGTTTGTACGAGCAGTACTTC,CASSETPGQGLYEQYF
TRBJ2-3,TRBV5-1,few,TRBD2,TGCGCCAGCAGCTCCGGGACTAGCTTTCTGGGCACAGATACGCAGTATTTT,CASSSGTSFLGTDTQYF
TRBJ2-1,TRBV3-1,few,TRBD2,TGTGCCAGCAGCCGGGGACTAGCGGGGTTATGGCCGGGTGAGCAGTTCTTC,CASSRGLAGLWPGEQFF
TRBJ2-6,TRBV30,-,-,TGTGCCTGGAGTGTATCTGGGGCCAACGTCCTGACTTTC,CAWSVSGANVLTF
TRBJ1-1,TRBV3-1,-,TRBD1,TGTGCCAGCACCCTATCAGGGGGCAAGACTGAAGCTTTCTTT,CASTLSGGKTEAFF
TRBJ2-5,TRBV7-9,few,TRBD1,TGTGCCAGCAGCGACAGGGCAGGGGGACAAGAGACCCAGTACTTC,CASSDRAGGQETQYF
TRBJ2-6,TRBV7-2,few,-,TGTGCCAGCAGCTTATTTTACGCGGGGAGCTCTGGGGCCAACGTCCTGACTTTC,CASSLFYAGSSGANVLTF
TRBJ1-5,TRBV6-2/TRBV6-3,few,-,TGTGCCAGCAGTTACCAGCTTTATAGCAATCAGCCCCAGCATTTT,CASSYQLYSNQPQHF